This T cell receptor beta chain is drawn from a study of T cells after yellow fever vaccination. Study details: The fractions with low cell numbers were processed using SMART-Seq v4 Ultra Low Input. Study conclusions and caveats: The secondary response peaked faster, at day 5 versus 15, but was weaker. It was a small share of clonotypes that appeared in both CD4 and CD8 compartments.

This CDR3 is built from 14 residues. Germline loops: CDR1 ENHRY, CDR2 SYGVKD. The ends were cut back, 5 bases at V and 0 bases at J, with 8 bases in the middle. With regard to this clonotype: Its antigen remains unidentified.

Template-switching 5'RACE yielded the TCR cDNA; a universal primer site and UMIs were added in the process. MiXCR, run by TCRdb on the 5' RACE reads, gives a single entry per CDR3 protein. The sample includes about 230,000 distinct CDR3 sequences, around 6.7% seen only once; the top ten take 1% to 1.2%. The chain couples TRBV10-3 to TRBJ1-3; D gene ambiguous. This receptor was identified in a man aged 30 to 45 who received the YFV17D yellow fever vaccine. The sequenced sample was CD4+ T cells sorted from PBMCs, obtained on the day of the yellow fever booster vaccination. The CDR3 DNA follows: TGTGCCATCAGTCCCGACAACTCTGGAAACACCATATATTTT. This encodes CAISPDNSGNTIYF.